The entry below describes one T cell receptor beta chain. The V gene's germline CDR1 is MDHEN and CDR2 SYDVKM. The ends lost 8 bases at V and 2 bases at J; junction bases unmatched: 5. This CDR3 region has 14 residues. This specimen belongs to a study of blood T cell repertoires in COVID-19. Across the study: Acute and convalescent COVID-19 specimens originated in the United States, Italy and Spain. From T cells, B-cell-depleted T cells, or PBMCs came the material, which was cDNA or gDNA.

The table came from immunoSEQ multiplex PCR; TCRdb's copy has only in-frame clones and leaves some out. The sample consists of over 150,000 clones, about 90% of them appearing once. Sequenced: peripheral blood. The rearrangement links TRBV28 to TRBJ2-2; 7 bases are shared with TRBD1. This receptor was identified in a middle-aged man with acute or convalescent COVID-19. Here the CDR3 reads CASGGQYNTGELFF. The CDR3 DNA reads as TGTGCCAGCGGGGGACAGTATAACACCGGGGAGCTGTTTTTT.